The present entry profiles one TCR beta chain with its context. This CDR3 contains 13 residues. V lost 2 bases, J lost 7 bases, and 2 bases stayed unmatched. Per the germline V gene, CDR1 is MNHNS and CDR2 is SASEGT. The source of the sample is a study of blood T cell repertoires in COVID-19. The data were produced by immunoSEQ multiplex PCR, yet TCRdb's version contains in-frame clones alone and is incomplete. The sample lists 250,000 to 300,000 clones, 91% occurring once. Individuals aged about 18 to 90 years were recruited from fewer than 30 US areas. The rearrangement links TRBV6-1 to TRBJ2-1; 7 bases are shared with TRBD2. Material for sequencing was PBMCs or T cells enriched from blood (not recorded which). The clonotype comes from a human donor in a cohort exposed to, infected with or recovered from COVID-19 (not recorded which). The donor label of this sample is uncertain. Here the CDR3 DNA reads TGTGCCAGCAGTGAAAACGGGAGGAATGAGCAGTTCTTC. Its protein product is CASSENGRNEQFF.